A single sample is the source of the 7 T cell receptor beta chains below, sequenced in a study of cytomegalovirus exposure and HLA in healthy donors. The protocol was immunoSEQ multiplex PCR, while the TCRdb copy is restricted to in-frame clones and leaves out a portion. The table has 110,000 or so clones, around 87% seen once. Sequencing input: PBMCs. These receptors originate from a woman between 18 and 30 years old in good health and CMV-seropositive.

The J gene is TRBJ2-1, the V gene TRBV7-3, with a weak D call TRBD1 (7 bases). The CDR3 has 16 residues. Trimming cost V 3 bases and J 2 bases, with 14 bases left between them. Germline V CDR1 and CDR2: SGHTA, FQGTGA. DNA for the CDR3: TGTGCCAGCAGCTTTGGCGGGGACAGCGCCTACAATGAGCAGTTCTTC. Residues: CASSFGGDSAYNEQFF.

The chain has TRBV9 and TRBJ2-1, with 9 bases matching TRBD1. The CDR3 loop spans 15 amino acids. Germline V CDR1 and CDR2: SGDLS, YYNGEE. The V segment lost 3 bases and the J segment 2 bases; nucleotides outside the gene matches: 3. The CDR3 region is CASSDGQGTYNEQFF. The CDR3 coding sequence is TGTGCCAGCAGCGACGGACAGGGGACCTACAATGAGCAGTTCTTC.

This chain's CDR3 is CSVHNVAYEQYF. CDR3 sequence (DNA): TGCAGCGTGCACAATGTGGCCTACGAGCAGTACTTC. The chain uses TRBV29-1 and TRBJ2-7; D is uncertain. Trimming removed 6 bases from V and 2 bases from J, with 11 bases in between. In germline, CDR1 is SQVTM, CDR2 ANQGSEA. The CDR3 contains 12 residues.

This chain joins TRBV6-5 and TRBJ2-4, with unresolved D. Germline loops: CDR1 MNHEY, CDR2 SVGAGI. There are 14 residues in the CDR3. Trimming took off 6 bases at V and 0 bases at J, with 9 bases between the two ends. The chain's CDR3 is CASRNTLAKNIQYF. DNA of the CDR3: TGTGCCAGCAGGAACACGTTAGCCAAAAACATTCAGTACTTC.

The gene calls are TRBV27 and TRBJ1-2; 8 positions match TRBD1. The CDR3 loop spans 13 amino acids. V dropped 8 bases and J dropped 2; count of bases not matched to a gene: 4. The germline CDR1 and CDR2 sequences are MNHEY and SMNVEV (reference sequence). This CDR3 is CASGWTGNYGYTF. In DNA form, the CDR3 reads TGTGCCAGCGGCTGGACAGGGAACTATGGCTACACCTTC.

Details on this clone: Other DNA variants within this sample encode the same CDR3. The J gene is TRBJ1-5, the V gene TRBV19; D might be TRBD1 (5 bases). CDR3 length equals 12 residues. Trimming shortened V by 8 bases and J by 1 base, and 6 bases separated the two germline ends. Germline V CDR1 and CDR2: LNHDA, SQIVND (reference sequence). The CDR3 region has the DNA TGTGCCAGTGGACAAAGCAATCAGCCCCAGCATTTT. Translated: CASGQSNQPQHF.

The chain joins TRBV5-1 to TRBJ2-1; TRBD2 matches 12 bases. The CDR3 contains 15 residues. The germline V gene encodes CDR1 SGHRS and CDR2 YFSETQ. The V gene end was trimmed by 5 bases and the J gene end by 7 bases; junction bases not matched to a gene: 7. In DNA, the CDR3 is TGCGCCAGCAGACCACTAGCGGGGGGTCTTAATGAGCAGTTCTTC. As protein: CASRPLAGGLNEQFF.